This T cell receptor beta chain was sequenced during a study of T cells in localized non-small cell lung cancer. CDR3 length equals 14 residues. The V gene lost 3 bases and the J gene lost 5 bases, with 11 bases spanning the gap. The germline V gene encodes CDR1 SGHNT and CDR2 YENEEA. Data came from immunoSEQ multiplex PCR; TCRdb stores just in-frame clones and leaves some out. This table holds some 20,000 clones, 85% to 90% found once. Study-wide findings and caveats: Longer overall survival accompanied higher blood T cell density. In uninvolved adjacent lung, T cell clonality reached its highest value, exceeding tumor. Only one tumor region went through sequencing, so heterogeneity may still be there. Across samples, adjacent lung featured a median roughly 56 of the top 100 tumor clones.

As for this clone: Its antigen remains unidentified.

Sequenced material: PBMCs, taken before any cancer treatment. The chain links TRBV11-3 to TRBJ2-1; D call uncertain. The TCR was taken from a man aged 35 to 70 with stage II squamous cell lung carcinoma. This chain's CDR3 is CASSFTGIHNEQFF. The CDR3 DNA is TGTGCCAGCAGCTTCACTGGCATCCACAATGAGCAGTTCTTC.